These T cell receptor beta chains were read from a single sample in a study of identical twins' blood T cells. TCRdb used MiXCR to reprocess the 5' RACE reads, holding one entry per CDR3 protein. The sample lists a few hundred thousand distinct CDR3 sequences, roughly 28% occurring once. Sequenced input: PBMCs. These receptors all come from a woman aged 18-50 years in good health. The CDR3 runs from the conserved cysteine through the conserved F or W. Each record gives: J gene, CDR3 length, D gene, V gene, clone size, CDR3 DNA, CDR3 protein. D genes are given only for firm matches. Some rows mark clone size as missing; the rest say once, few, many or name a class of expanded clone.

TRBJ1-1	15	TRBD1	TRBV7-6	.	TGTGCCAGCAGCCCCCGAGGACAGGGGACTACTGAAGCTTTCTTT	CASSPRGQGTTEAFF
TRBJ1-1	11	.	TRBV6-6	many	TGTGCCAGCAGCCCTACGGCTGAAGCTTTCTTT	CASSPTAEAFF
TRBJ1-1	12	.	TRBV20-1	.	TGCAGTACCATCCACGGGAACACTGAAGCTTTCTTT	CSTIHGNTEAFF
TRBJ2-4	14	.	TRBV7-9	.	TGTGCCAGCAGCTTTAGTGGGGCCAAAAACATTCAGTACTTC	CASSFSGAKNIQYF
TRBJ1-2	16	.	TRBV7-9	few	TGTGCCAGCAGCCTATCCGGGCCCTCTCCAAACTATGGCTACACCTTC	CASSLSGPSPNYGYTF
TRBJ2-7	15	TRBD1	TRBV29-1	few	TGCAGCGTTCGGGGACAGAGTTGGTTCTCCTACGAGCAGTACTTC	CSVRGQSWFSYEQYF
TRBJ1-1	13	.	TRBV29-1	.	TGCAGCGCGGAACAGGGACTTAATACTGAAGCTTTCTTT	CSAEQGLNTEAFF
TRBJ1-4	11	.	TRBV7-9	few	TGTGCCAGCAGCTTTGCCGCTGAACTGTTTTTT	CASSFAAELFF
TRBJ2-2	12	TRBD1	TRBV29-1	.	TGCAGCGTTTCGGGACAGACCGGGGAGCTGTTTTTT	CSVSGQTGELFF
TRBJ2-2	14	.	TRBV7-9	.	TGTGCCAGCAGCCAGGGGCGTTTCACCGGGGAGCTGTTTTTT	CASSQGRFTGELFF
TRBJ1-2	12	.	TRBV9	.	TGTGCCAGCAGCGGAGGGGTTTATGGCTACACCTTC	CASSGGVYGYTF
TRBJ1-5	12	TRBD1	TRBV6-2/TRBV6-3	few	TGTGCCACACTCCGGGACAGGGGGCCCCAGCATTTT	CATLRDRGPQHF
TRBJ1-1	12	.	TRBV29-1	.	TGCAGCGTTGACCCCACGGCCACTGCGGCTTTCTTT	CSVDPTATAAFF
TRBJ1-1	15	.	TRBV5-1	.	TGCGCCAGCAGCATGGCCCTACTTGGGGACACTGAAGCTTTCTTT	CASSMALLGDTEAFF
TRBJ2-2	15	.	TRBV9	.	TGTGCCAGCAGCGTAGCCCCGACAGATCACGGGGAGCTGTTTTTT	CASSVAPTDHGELFF
TRBJ1-1	13	TRBD1	TRBV29-1	few	TGCAGCGTCCGGGACAGTGTGAACACTGAAGCTTTCTTT	CSVRDSVNTEAFF
TRBJ1-5	13	.	TRBV20-1	few	TGCAGTGCTAGAATAGCGGTCGGACAGCCCCAGCATTTT	CSARIAVGQPQHF
TRBJ1-3	15	TRBD1	TRBV2	.	TGTGCCAGCAGACCTCAGGGGGGATCTGGAAACACCATATATTTT	CASRPQGGSGNTIYF
TRBJ2-1	13	.	TRBV28	.	TGTGCCAGCAGAGGCCGTCTTAGTGGTGAGCAGTTCTTC	CASRGRLSGEQFF
TRBJ2-1	15	.	TRBV10-3	few	TGTGCCATCAGTGGTACTTTACGCTCCTACAATGAGCAGTTCTTC	CAISGTLRSYNEQFF
TRBJ2-7	14	TRBD1	TRBV11-2	.	TGTGCCAGCAGCTTAGTCGGGACAGTTAGCGAGCAGTACTTC	CASSLVGTVSEQYF
TRBJ2-3	17	TRBD2	TRBV9	.	TGTGCCAGCAGCCTTGGACTAGCGGGGGGAAGCACAGATACGCAGTATTTT	CASSLGLAGGSTDTQYF
TRBJ2-7	14	.	TRBV6-2/TRBV6-3	many	TGTGCCAGCAGTTACTCGCTTGCGCTTTCCGAGCAGTACTTC	CASSYSLALSEQYF
TRBJ1-4	13	.	TRBV7-2	many	TGTGCCAGCAGCTCTTTGAGGTCTGAAAAACTGTTTTTT	CASSSLRSEKLFF
TRBJ1-6	17	.	TRBV7-8	few	TGTGCCAGCAGCTGGACGGTTGGCAGCTCCTATAATTCACCCCTCCACTTT	CASSWTVGSSYNSPLHF
TRBJ1-2	15	.	TRBV6-6	many	TGTGCCAGCAGCTACGGGGACACAGCTAACTATGGCTACACCTTC	CASSYGDTANYGYTF
TRBJ2-2	16	TRBD2	TRBV4-3	many	TGCGCCAGCAGCCAAGATCAAGCGGGAGAGACCGGGGAGCTGTTTTTT	CASSQDQAGETGELFF
TRBJ2-7	14	.	TRBV9	.	TGTGCCAGCAGCGTGCTGGGGGATACCTACGAGCAGTACTTC	CASSVLGDTYEQYF
TRBJ2-7	17	TRBD1	TRBV3-1	.	TGTGCCAGCAGCCAGAACCCGGGACAGGGGAAATCCTACGAGCAGTACTTC	CASSQNPGQGKSYEQYF
TRBJ1-3	13	.	TRBV7-2	few	TGTGCCAGCAGCTTCTCTTCTGGAAGCACCATATATTTT	CASSFSSGSTIYF
TRBJ1-2	13	.	TRBV5-1	.	TGCGCCAGCAGCTCCCTAGACAGAAATGGCTACACCTTC	CASSSLDRNGYTF
TRBJ2-3	14	TRBD1	TRBV9	.	TGTGCCAGCAGCGACCTCTGGGGGACAGATACGCCGTATTTT	CASSDLWGTDTPYF
TRBJ2-7	16	TRBD2	TRBV12-3/TRBV12-4	few	TGTGCCAGCAGCTCTAGCGGGAGGAATAATCGGGCCGAGCAGTACTTC	CASSSSGRNNRAEQYF
TRBJ1-2	14	.	TRBV19	.	TGTGCCAGTAGTACTCCGGGACGGATCTATGGCTACACCTTC	CASSTPGRIYGYTF
TRBJ1-4	17	.	TRBV5-1	.	TGCGCCAGCAGCCAGCGCACCCCTTGGGCAACTAATGAAAAACTGTTTTTT	CASSQRTPWATNEKLFF
TRBJ2-2	15	.	TRBV20-1	few	TGCAGTGCTAGAGTCCCGGACAGAAACACCGGGGAGCTGTTTTTT	CSARVPDRNTGELFF
TRBJ2-4	15	.	TRBV27	few	TGTGCCAGCAGTCCACGGCGACAAGCCAAAAACATTCAGTACTTC	CASSPRRQAKNIQYF
TRBJ1-3	12	.	TRBV6-5	.	TGTGCCAGCAGAATACAAGGAGGCACCATATATTTT	CASRIQGGTIYF
TRBJ2-7	13	.	TRBV18	.	TGTGCCAGCTCACACTCGACAGGATACGAGCAGTACTTC	CASSHSTGYEQYF
TRBJ2-7	17	TRBD2	TRBV7-2	.	TGTGCCAGCAGCTTAGACCTTTCTCGACTAGCGGGTTACGAGCAGTACTTC	CASSLDLSRLAGYEQYF
TRBJ1-1	12	.	TRBV19	few	TGTGCCAGTAGTAGGGGGATCACTGAAGCTTTCTTT	CASSRGITEAFF
TRBJ2-1	15	.	TRBV20-1	.	TGCAGTGCTAGAAGAGGCAGCATCTCCTACAATGAGCAGTTCTTC	CSARRGSISYNEQFF
TRBJ1-5	15	TRBD1	TRBV12-3/TRBV12-4	.	TGTGCCAGCAGTTTAGAAGGGACAGGGGGGCAGCCCCAGCATTTT	CASSLEGTGGQPQHF
TRBJ2-1	15	.	TRBV4-1	few	TGCGCCAGCAGAAGAAAGGTGTTAGACCCCACTGAGCAGTTCTTC	CASRRKVLDPTEQFF
TRBJ2-3	14	.	TRBV19	.	TGTGCCAGTAGTGACCGGGCCTATACAGATACGCAGTATTTT	CASSDRAYTDTQYF